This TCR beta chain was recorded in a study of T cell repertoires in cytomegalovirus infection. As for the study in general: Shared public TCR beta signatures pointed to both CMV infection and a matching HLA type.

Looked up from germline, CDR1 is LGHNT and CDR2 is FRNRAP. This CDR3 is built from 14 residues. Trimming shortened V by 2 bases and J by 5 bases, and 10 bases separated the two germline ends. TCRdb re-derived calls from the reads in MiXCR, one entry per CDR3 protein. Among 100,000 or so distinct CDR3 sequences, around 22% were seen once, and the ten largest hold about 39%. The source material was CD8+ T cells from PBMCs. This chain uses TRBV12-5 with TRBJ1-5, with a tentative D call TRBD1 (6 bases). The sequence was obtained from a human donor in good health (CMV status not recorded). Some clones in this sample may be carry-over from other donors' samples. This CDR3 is CASGLQGMHQPQHF. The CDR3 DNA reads TGTGCTAGTGGTTTGCAGGGGATGCATCAGCCCCAGCATTTT.